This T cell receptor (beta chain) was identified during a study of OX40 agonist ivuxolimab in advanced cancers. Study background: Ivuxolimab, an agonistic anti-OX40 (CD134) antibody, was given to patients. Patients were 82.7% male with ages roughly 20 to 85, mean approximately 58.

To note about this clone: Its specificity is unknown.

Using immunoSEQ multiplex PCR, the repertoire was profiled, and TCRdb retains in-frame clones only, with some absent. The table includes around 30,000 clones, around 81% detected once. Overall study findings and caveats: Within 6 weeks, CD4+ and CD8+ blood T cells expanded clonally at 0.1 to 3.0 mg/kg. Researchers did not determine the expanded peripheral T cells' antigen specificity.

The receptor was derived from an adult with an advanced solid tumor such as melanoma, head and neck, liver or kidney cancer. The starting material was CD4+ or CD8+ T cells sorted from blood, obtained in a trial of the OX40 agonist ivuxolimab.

CDR3 sequence (DNA): TGTGCCAGCTCACCATCCGGACAAAGCAATCAGCCCCAGCATTTT. Its protein is CASSPSGQSNQPQHF. The V gene is TRBV18, the J gene TRBJ1-5; the D gene is possibly TRBD1 (5 bases). Germline V gives CDR1 KGHSH, CDR2 LQKENI. This CDR3 comprises 15 residues. Trimming removed 2 bases at V and 1 base at J, with 9 bases between.